This is a list of T cell receptor beta chains from one sample in a study of OX40 agonist ivuxolimab in advanced cancers. Repertoires were generated with immunoSEQ multiplex PCR, while TCRdb's copy carries only in-frame clones and drops some. The sample includes about 78,000 clones, 84% of them seen just once. The sample was CD4+ or CD8+ T cells sorted from blood, taken in a trial of the OX40 agonist ivuxolimab. The receptors were gathered from an adult with an advanced solid tumor such as melanoma, head and neck, liver or kidney cancer. The CDR3 runs from the conserved cysteine through the conserved F or W. Fields, in order: CDR3 protein, CDR3 DNA, V gene, D gene, J gene, clone size. A D gene is named only where the DNA matches it firmly. Rows give clone size only sometimes, using once, few, many, or a class for an expanded clone.

CDR3aa: CASSYSQETQYF
CDR3nt: TGCGCCAGCAGCTATAGCCAAGAGACCCAGTACTTC
v_gene: TRBV5-1
d_gene: NA
j_gene: TRBJ2-5
abundance: NA

CDR3aa: CASSPPGETGANVLTF
CDR3nt: TGTGCCAGCTCACCACCCGGGGAAACTGGGGCCAACGTCCTGACTTTC
v_gene: TRBV18
d_gene: NA
j_gene: TRBJ2-6
abundance: NA

CDR3aa: CASSLADRSNQPQHF
CDR3nt: TGTGCCAGCAGCTTGGCCGACAGAAGCAATCAGCCCCAGCATTTT
v_gene: TRBV5-4
d_gene: NA
j_gene: TRBJ1-5
abundance: once

CDR3aa: CASSYSRQPQHF
CDR3nt: TGTGCCAGCAGTTACTCGAGGCAGCCCCAGCATTTT
v_gene: TRBV6-6
d_gene: NA
j_gene: TRBJ1-5
abundance: medium-sized

CDR3aa: CASSPSGGLNEQYF
CDR3nt: TGTGCCAGCAGCCCATCGGGAGGGCTAAACGAGCAGTACTTC
v_gene: TRBV7-3
d_gene: TRBD2
j_gene: TRBJ2-7
abundance: NA

CDR3aa: CASRQGASEQFF
CDR3nt: TGCGCCAGCCGACAGGGGGCGAGTGAGCAGTTCTTC
v_gene: TRBV5-1
d_gene: TRBD1
j_gene: TRBJ2-1
abundance: NA

CDR3aa: CASSPPGTGSKNIQYF
CDR3nt: TGTGCCAGCTCACCCCCCGGAACGGGGTCCAAAAACATTCAGTACTTC
v_gene: TRBV18
d_gene: NA
j_gene: TRBJ2-4
abundance: once

CDR3aa: CASHSAGLWGMNTEAFF
CDR3nt: TGTGCCAGTCATTCCGCGGGGTTATGGGGCATGAACACTGAAGCTTTCTTT
v_gene: TRBV19
d_gene: NA
j_gene: TRBJ1-1
abundance: once

CDR3aa: CASSLRADSYEQYF
CDR3nt: TGTGCCAGCAGCTTAAGGGCGGACTCCTACGAGCAGTACTTC
v_gene: TRBV7-3
d_gene: NA
j_gene: TRBJ2-7
abundance: NA

CDR3aa: CASITGVTGELFF
CDR3nt: TGTGCCAGCATAACAGGGGTCACCGGGGAGCTGTTTTTT
v_gene: TRBV11-2
d_gene: TRBD1
j_gene: TRBJ2-2
abundance: NA

CDR3aa: CASSSALDLTGELFF
CDR3nt: TGCGCCAGCAGCTCGGCCCTAGATCTCACCGGGGAGCTGTTTTTT
v_gene: TRBV5-1
d_gene: NA
j_gene: TRBJ2-2
abundance: NA

CDR3aa: CASSAGLAGGGVNEQFF
CDR3nt: TGTGCCAGCAGCGCCGGACTAGCGGGAGGGGGGGTCAATGAGCAGTTCTTC
v_gene: TRBV9
d_gene: TRBD2
j_gene: TRBJ2-1
abundance: NA

CDR3aa: CASSTGGNTIYF
CDR3nt: TGTGCCAGCAGCACAGGGGGAAACACCATATATTTT
v_gene: TRBV28
d_gene: NA
j_gene: TRBJ1-3
abundance: NA

CDR3aa: CASRGQSETQYF
CDR3nt: TGCGCCAGCAGGGGACAAAGCGAGACCCAGTACTTC
v_gene: TRBV4-1
d_gene: NA
j_gene: TRBJ2-5
abundance: NA

CDR3aa: CASSWTGGKPQHF
CDR3nt: TGTGCCAGCAGTTGGACAGGGGGAAAGCCCCAGCATTTT
v_gene: TRBV27
d_gene: TRBD1
j_gene: TRBJ1-5
abundance: once

CDR3aa: CASSQEAHFRPGGELFF
CDR3nt: TGCGCCAGCAGCCAAGAAGCACACTTTAGGCCTGGCGGGGAGCTGTTTTTT
v_gene: TRBV4-3
d_gene: NA
j_gene: TRBJ2-2
abundance: NA

CDR3aa: CATSLAWQGEGEKLFF
CDR3nt: TGTGCCACCAGCCTGGCCTGGCAGGGGGAGGGTGAAAAACTGTTTTTT
v_gene: TRBV15
d_gene: TRBD1
j_gene: TRBJ1-4
abundance: NA

CDR3aa: CASSLATGSPLHF
CDR3nt: TGTGCCAGCAGCTTAGCAACTGGATCACCCCTCCACTTT
v_gene: TRBV7-6
d_gene: NA
j_gene: TRBJ1-6
abundance: NA

CDR3aa: CASSHGQGAGAFF
CDR3nt: TGCGCCAGCAGCCATGGACAGGGGGCCGGAGCTTTCTTT
v_gene: TRBV5-1
d_gene: TRBD1
j_gene: TRBJ1-1
abundance: NA

CDR3aa: CASSAATGPPTDTQYF
CDR3nt: TGTGCCAGCAGCGCCGCCACCGGGCCCCCCACAGATACGCAGTATTTT
v_gene: TRBV9
d_gene: NA
j_gene: TRBJ2-3
abundance: NA

CDR3aa: CASSSSQIGNYGYTF
CDR3nt: TGTGCCAGCTCGTCAAGTCAAATAGGGAACTATGGCTACACCTTC
v_gene: TRBV18
d_gene: NA
j_gene: TRBJ1-2
abundance: NA

CDR3aa: CASSLGSSGNTIYF
CDR3nt: TGTGCCAGCAGCCTGGGATCCTCTGGAAACACCATATATTTT
v_gene: TRBV6-5
d_gene: NA
j_gene: TRBJ1-3
abundance: NA

CDR3aa: CASSLGRKRETQYF
CDR3nt: TGTGCCAGCAGCCTGGGTAGAAAGAGAGAGACCCAGTACTTC
v_gene: TRBV5-4
d_gene: NA
j_gene: TRBJ2-5
abundance: NA

CDR3aa: CASSPGGGLHSPLHF
CDR3nt: TGTGCCAGCTCACCCGGCGGCGGTCTTCATTCACCCCTCCACTTT
v_gene: TRBV18
d_gene: NA
j_gene: TRBJ1-6
abundance: few

CDR3aa: CASSIAGSGGPQHF
CDR3nt: TGTGCCAGTAGTATAGCCGGGTCGGGTGGGCCCCAGCATTTT
v_gene: TRBV19
d_gene: NA
j_gene: TRBJ1-5
abundance: NA

CDR3aa: CASSLDTGGRETQYF
CDR3nt: TGTGCCAGCAGCTTAGACACAGGGGGCAGGGAGACCCAGTACTTC
v_gene: TRBV11-3
d_gene: TRBD1
j_gene: TRBJ2-5
abundance: NA

CDR3aa: CASSLAHNQPQHF
CDR3nt: TGTGCCAGCAGCTTAGCCCACAATCAGCCCCAGCATTTT
v_gene: TRBV7-2
d_gene: NA
j_gene: TRBJ1-5
abundance: NA

CDR3aa: CASTRLAGGDTQYF
CDR3nt: TGTGCCAGCACCAGACTAGCGGGGGGAGATACGCAGTATTTT
v_gene: TRBV6-5
d_gene: TRBD2
j_gene: TRBJ2-3
abundance: NA

CDR3aa: CASSWGQGATQYF
CDR3nt: TGTGCCAGCAGCTGGGGACAGGGTGCTACGCAGTATTTT
v_gene: TRBV7-2
d_gene: TRBD1
j_gene: TRBJ2-3
abundance: NA

CDR3aa: CASSRTSGYEQYF
CDR3nt: TGTGCCAGCAGTAGGACTAGCGGCTACGAGCAGTACTTC
v_gene: TRBV6-6
d_gene: TRBD2
j_gene: TRBJ2-7
abundance: NA

CDR3aa: CASSSKTGGRTEAFF
CDR3nt: TGTGCCAGCAGTTCTAAAACAGGGGGCAGAACTGAAGCTTTCTTT
v_gene: TRBV6-6
d_gene: TRBD1
j_gene: TRBJ1-1
abundance: NA

CDR3aa: CASSQDAAGDLNEQFF
CDR3nt: TGCGCCAGCAGCCAAGATGCAGCGGGTGATCTCAATGAGCAGTTCTTC
v_gene: TRBV4-3
d_gene: NA
j_gene: TRBJ2-1
abundance: NA

CDR3aa: CASREWVSSYEQYF
CDR3nt: TGTGCCAGCAGAGAGTGGGTTAGCTCCTACGAGCAGTACTTC
v_gene: TRBV11-1
d_gene: NA
j_gene: TRBJ2-7
abundance: once

CDR3aa: CASRRGPDQPQHF
CDR3nt: TGTGCCAGCAGACGGGGACCTGATCAGCCCCAGCATTTT
v_gene: TRBV5-6
d_gene: NA
j_gene: TRBJ1-5
abundance: NA

CDR3aa: CATSPRAREKLFF
CDR3nt: TGTGCCACCAGCCCCAGGGCCCGAGAAAAACTGTTTTTT
v_gene: TRBV15
d_gene: NA
j_gene: TRBJ1-4
abundance: once

CDR3aa: CASSLSGARVRTGGYTF
CDR3nt: TGTGCCAGCAGCCTATCAGGGGCCAGGGTACGAACGGGAGGCTACACCTTC
v_gene: TRBV5-8
d_gene: NA
j_gene: TRBJ1-2
abundance: NA

CDR3aa: CATSRGGAASQETQYF
CDR3nt: TGTGCCACCAGCAGAGGGGGGGCAGCCTCTCAAGAGACCCAGTACTTC
v_gene: TRBV15
d_gene: NA
j_gene: TRBJ2-5
abundance: NA